The 14 T cell receptor beta chains listed next were all sequenced from one sample in a study of shared clonotypes between healthy human individuals. Here immunoSEQ multiplex PCR was the method, and the copy in TCRdb shows in-frame clones only, minus some. The sample records about 1 million clones, approximately 70% being singletons. Sequencing input: memory CD4+ T cells sorted from blood. Subset: CD45RA-negative fraction. Receptor source: a man younger than 30 in good health.

The genes are TRBV4-1 and TRBJ1-3, with D unresolved. CDR1 and CDR2 from the germline V gene are MGHRA and YSYEKL. V dropped 0 bases and J dropped 4 bases, with 7 bases sitting between them. This CDR3 has 14 residues. CDR3 protein: CASSQEGRGNTIYF. The CDR3 coding sequence is TGCGCCAGCAGCCAAGAAGGCAGGGGAAACACCATATATTTT.

This chain connects TRBV18 to TRBJ1-2; TRBD1 matches at 10 bases. Germline CDR1 and CDR2: KGHSH and LQKENI. CDR3 length: 19 residues. The ends lost 0 bases at V and 0 bases at J; junction bases unmatched: 10. The chain's CDR3 is CASSPPLPGQGSSNYGYTF. The CDR3 coding sequence is TGTGCCAGCTCACCACCGCTACCGGGACAGGGGAGCTCTAACTATGGCTACACCTTC. The full variable domain, its missing parts supplied by reference TRBV18 and TRBJ1-2, is NAGVMQNPRHLVRRRGQEARLRCSPMKGHSHVYWYRQLPEEGLKFMVYLQKENIIDESGMPKERFSAEFPKEGPSILRIQQVVRGDSAAYFCASSPPLPGQGSSNYGYTFGSGTRLTVV.

The table lists this clone with a few counts. The J gene is TRBJ1-1, the V gene TRBV30; D perhaps matches TRBD1 (5 bases). The CDR3 sequence is 12 residues long. V was shortened by 3 bases and J by 3 bases, with 8 bases between the two germline ends. In germline, CDR1 is GTSNPN, CDR2 SVGIG (reference sequence). CDR3: CAWRAGYTEAFF. In DNA, the CDR3 is TGTGCCTGGAGGGCAGGGTACACTGAAGCTTTCTTT.

In this sample, this clone turned up a few times. This sample includes further DNA sequences coding for the same CDR3. The chain couples TRBV5-1 to TRBJ2-5; 9 bases match TRBD2. V lost 2 bases, J lost 3 bases, and 5 bases stayed unmatched. Per the germline V gene, CDR1 is SGHRS and CDR2 is YFSETQ. This CDR3 comprises 15 residues. The chain's CDR3 is CASSFRGGAKETQYF. For the CDR3, the DNA is TGCGCCAGCAGCTTCCGCGGGGGGGCCAAAGAGACCCAGTACTTC.

This clone appeared a few times. Other DNA sequences within the sample encode an identical CDR3. The V and J genes are TRBV29-1 and TRBJ1-2, with a weak D call TRBD1 (5 bases). Deletions cut 2 bases from V and 8 bases from J, with 12 bases between. CDR1 and CDR2 (germline): SQVTM, ANQGSEA. The CDR3 runs to 12 residues. The CDR3 nucleotides read TGCAGCGTTGAACGGCAGGGAGGCGGCTACACCTTC. Translating it yields CSVERQGGGYTF.

The rearrangement links TRBV5-1 to TRBJ2-1, with D hard to call. Germline assignment: CDR1 SGHRS and CDR2 YFSETQ. V lost 1 base and J lost 8, with 10 bases in between. The CDR3 is 13 amino acids. The CDR3 reads CASSLSPVDEQFF. CDR3 nucleotide sequence: TGCGCCAGCAGCTTGTCGCCGGTCGATGAGCAGTTCTTC.

This chain uses TRBV27 with TRBJ2-2; D is possibly TRBD1 or TRBD2 (5 bases each). V lost 2 bases and J lost 7, with 8 bases in between. The CDR3 loop spans 13 amino acids. The germline V gene encodes CDR1 MNHEY and CDR2 SMNVEV (reference sequence). The CDR3 DNA reads TGTGCCAGCAGTTTAGGGGGTGTCGGGGAGCTGTTTTTT. Translation: CASSLGGVGELFF.

This chain uses TRBV10-3 with TRBJ2-2; no reliable D call. CDR3 length equals 15 residues. Trimming pared 2 bases from V and 0 bases from J, leaving 7 bases between. Germline lookup yields CDR1 ENHRY and CDR2 SYGVKD. The CDR3 DNA sequence: TGTGCCATCAGTGAGACGGATGCGAACACCGGGGAGCTGTTTTTT. Translated, it gives CAISETDANTGELFF.

The chain employs TRBV10-3 and TRBJ2-2; 10 nucleotides match TRBD2. V was clipped by 2 bases and J by 2 bases; unmatched bases: 5. Germline CDR1 and CDR2: ENHRY and SYGVKD. The CDR3 consists of 17 residues. The CDR3 sequence is CAISERSSGGNTGELFF. The CDR3 region has the DNA TGTGCCATCAGTGAGAGATCTAGCGGGGGAAACACCGGGGAGCTGTTTTTT.

This clone came up a few times. The chain combines TRBV5-1 with TRBJ1-2, with 12 bases fitting TRBD1. CDR3 length: 15 amino acids. The V and J ends lost 3 bases and 8 bases, in that order; junction bases with no gene match: 8. Looked up from germline, CDR1 is SGHRS and CDR2 is YFSETQ. The DNA of the CDR3 is TGCGCCAGCAGCTCCGGGACAGGGGGCTTCAGGGGCTACACCTTC. As protein: CASSSGTGGFRGYTF.

The chain joins TRBV9 to TRBJ2-7, with D tentatively TRBD1 (6 bases). The germline CDR1 and CDR2 sequences are SGDLS and YYNGEE. The CDR3 runs 16 residues. V shed 0 bases and J shed 5 bases, with 18 bases lying between them. The CDR3 here is CASSVDSGQGIDEQYF. Written as DNA, the CDR3 is TGTGCCAGCAGCGTAGATTCCGGGCAGGGGATCGACGAGCAGTACTTC.

This rearrangement joins TRBV9 to TRBJ1-2; TRBD1 agrees at 8 bases. CDR3 length: 17 amino acids. J gave up 2 bases and V 2 bases, and 11 bases lay outside the gene matches. Germline V gene lookup returns CDR1 SGDLS and CDR2 YYNGEE. CDR3 bases: TGTGCCAGCAGCGTTGCAACCAGGACAGGGCAGAACTATGGCTACACCTTC. Its translation: CASSVATRTGQNYGYTF.

The chain combines TRBV7-2 with TRBJ2-1, with D perhaps matching TRBD1 or TRBD2 (6 bases each). Germline V gene lookup returns CDR1 SGHTA and CDR2 FQGNSA. Trimming took off 3 bases at V and 6 bases at J, with 21 bases between the two ends. The CDR3 contains 17 residues. In DNA, the CDR3 is TGTGCCAGCAGCTTGGACTGGGACTCTCAGGGGCGCAATGAGCAGTTCTTC. Its protein product is CASSLDWDSQGRNEQFF.

This sequence joins TRBV4-2 and TRBJ1-2; TRBD1 matches at 9 bases. The germline CDR1 and CDR2 sequences are LGHNA and YNFKEQ. The V gene end was trimmed by 0 bases and the J gene end by 4 bases; junction bases not matched to a gene: 3. This CDR3 has 15 amino acids. The CDR3 protein is CASSQDRDRAYGYTF. The CDR3 coding sequence is TGTGCCAGCAGCCAAGACCGGGACAGGGCCTATGGCTACACCTTC.